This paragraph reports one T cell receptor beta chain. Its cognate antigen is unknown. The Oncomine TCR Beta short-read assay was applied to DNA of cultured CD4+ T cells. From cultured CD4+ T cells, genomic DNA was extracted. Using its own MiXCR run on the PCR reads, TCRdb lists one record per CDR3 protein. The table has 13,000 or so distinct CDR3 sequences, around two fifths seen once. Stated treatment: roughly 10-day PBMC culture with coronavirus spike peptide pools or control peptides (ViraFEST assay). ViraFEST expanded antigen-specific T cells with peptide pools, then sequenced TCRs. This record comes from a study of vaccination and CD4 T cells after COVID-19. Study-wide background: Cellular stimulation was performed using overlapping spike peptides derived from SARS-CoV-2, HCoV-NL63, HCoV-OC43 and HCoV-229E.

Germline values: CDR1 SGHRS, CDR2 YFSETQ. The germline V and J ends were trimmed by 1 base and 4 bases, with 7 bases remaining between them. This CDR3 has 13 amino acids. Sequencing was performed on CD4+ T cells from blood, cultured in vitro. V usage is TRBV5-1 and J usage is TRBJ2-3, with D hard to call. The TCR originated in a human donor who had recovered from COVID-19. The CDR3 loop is CASSLSGPDTQYF. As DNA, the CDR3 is TGCGCCAGCAGCTTGTCCGGTCCAGATACGCAGTATTTT.